This T cell receptor beta chain was observed in a study of blood T cell repertoires in COVID-19 (dated by TCRdb to 2019 to 2021). Background on the whole study: The collaborator samples originated in the United States, Italy and Spain and spanned the acute and convalescent phases of COVID-19. Where HLA class I and class II types were available, the types were taken from metadata supplied by the sample provider, not from assay-based typing. Subjects who had been exposed to COVID-19, were actively infected with it, or had recovered from it provided the deeply sampled blood TCRbeta repertoires that made up the dataset. The sample metadata nearly always contained a de-identified subject ID, COVID-19 status, age in years and sex. Samples were obtained from the ongoing ImmuneRACE study (first 160 participants) and from about 1,300 subjects provided by 6 global collaborators. The repertoires were made available in a free public database intended to serve as a resource for research on the immune response to SARS-CoV-2. The prospective study material was composed of cDNA or gDNA derived from T cells, B-cell-depleted T cells, or PBMCs.

General conclusions and limits of the study: Clinical and demographic metadata were provided uncurated, with the amount varying by source and participant.

This clone was observed a few times. The clone's antigen remains unknown. The input lacks base qualities; no much larger clone sits a single base away. The immunoSEQ Assay, a bias-controlled multiplex PCR, was used to amplify TCRbeta CDR3 regions from genomic DNA. Turning to the authors' computational methods: The number of nucleated cells in each sample was estimated by amplification of reference gene primers within the assay. Sequence reads were collapsed and filtered to measure the absolute abundance of every unique TCRbeta CDR3 rearrangement. For each sample, productive Simpson clonality was calculated by taking the square root of Simpson's diversity index across productive rearrangements. Imported from immuneACCESS, the table was reduced by TCRdb to in-frame sequences with V and J called. These copies leave out some clones; in studies compared against another copy, an unresolved V gene accounts for under half, and the cause of the remainder is not known. That table supplies the V and J calls and clone size; D and trimming were determined from the DNA. Within this sample are about 110,000 clones, with about 85% of them counted one time only. The leading ten clones occupy approximately 5% of the sample.

V is cut by 2 bases and J by 0 bases, and the space between the germline ends is 8 bases. Looking up the germline V gene yields CDR1 SGHTA and CDR2 FQGNSA. From the cysteine up to the phenylalanine, the CDR3 has a length of 14 residues. Of the read, only the CDR3 DNA is kept; its 42 bases are in frame from base 1. In Seattle, one collaborating source enrolled patients while the infection was active and tracked those patients longitudinally over the course of disease. The collaborating institutions used their own protocols to collect whole blood in K2EDTA tubes. For TCRbeta analysis, collaborators shipped samples in one of three forms: frozen whole blood, isolated PBMCs, or DNA extracted from either of those sample types.

This receptor was identified in a woman in her sixties with COVID-19, enrolled during active disease. The sequence joins TRBV7-2 to TRBJ2-7; a tentative D call is TRBD2 (5 bases match). Sample: peripheral blood. The CDR3 region reads CASSLYGISYEQYF. The nucleotide sequence reads as follows: TGTGCCAGCAGCTTATACGGGATCTCCTACGAGCAGTACTTC.